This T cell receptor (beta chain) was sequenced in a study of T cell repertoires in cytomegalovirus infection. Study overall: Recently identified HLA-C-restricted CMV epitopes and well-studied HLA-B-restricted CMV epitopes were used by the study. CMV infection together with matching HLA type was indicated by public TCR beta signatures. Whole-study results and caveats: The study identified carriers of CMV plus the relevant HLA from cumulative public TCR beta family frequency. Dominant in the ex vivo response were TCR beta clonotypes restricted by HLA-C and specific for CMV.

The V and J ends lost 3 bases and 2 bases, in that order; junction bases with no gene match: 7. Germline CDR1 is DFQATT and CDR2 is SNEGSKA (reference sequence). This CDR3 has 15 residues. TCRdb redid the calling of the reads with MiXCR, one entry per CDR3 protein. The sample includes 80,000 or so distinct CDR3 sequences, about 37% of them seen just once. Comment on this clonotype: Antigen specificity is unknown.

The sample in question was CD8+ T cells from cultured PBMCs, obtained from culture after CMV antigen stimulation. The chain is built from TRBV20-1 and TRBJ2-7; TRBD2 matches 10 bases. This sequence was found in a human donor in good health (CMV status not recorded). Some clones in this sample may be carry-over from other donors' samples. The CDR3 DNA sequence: TGCAGTGCTAGCACAACTAGCGGGGTCACCTACGAGCAGTACTTC. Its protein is CSASTTSGVTYEQYF.